This T cell receptor (beta chain) emerged from a study of beta chain features in type 1 diabetes. The entirety of the isolated RNA underwent reverse transcription, so expressed TCRB transcripts were sequenced. Sequenced by immunoSEQ multiplex PCR; TCRdb stores in-frame clones only, minus some. The data hold some 160,000 clones, with roughly 9% observed a single time. CDR1 SEHNR and CDR2 FQNEAQ come from the germline V gene (reference sequence). J was trimmed by 4 bases and V by 1 base; bases with no gene match: 4. This CDR3 comprises 15 residues. The clonotype originates from a woman aged 18-29 years in good health. Sequencing was done on a sample of central memory CD4+ T cells from blood. The chain uses TRBV7-9 and TRBJ2-7; 10 bases are a match to TRBD1. The CDR3 coding sequence is TGTGCCAGCAGCTTAGGACAGGGGGCGCGGTACGAGCAGTACTTC. This translates into CASSLGQGARYEQYF.